This TCR beta chain was retrieved from a study of cytomegalovirus exposure and HLA in healthy donors. Donors came from a validation cohort of over a hundred subjects, distinct from the first 666-subject cohort. Measured with immunoSEQ multiplex PCR; TCRdb has only the in-frame clones, and not every one. The data contain 130,000 to 150,000 clones, approximately 89% of them singletons. The V gene's germline CDR1 is MNHEY and CDR2 SVGAGI. With 5 bases removed from V and 7 bases from J, the gap between germline ends came to 14 bases. The CDR3 is made up of 13 amino acids. This sequence originates from a man in his late teens or twenties in good health and CMV-seronegative. The chain employs TRBV6-5 and TRBJ1-2; the D gene is possibly TRBD1 (6 bases). What was sequenced was PBMCs. CDR3 protein: CASSPGVRPGYTF. The CDR3 bases are TGTGCCAGCAGTCCAGGGGTTCGCCCTGGCTACACCTTC.